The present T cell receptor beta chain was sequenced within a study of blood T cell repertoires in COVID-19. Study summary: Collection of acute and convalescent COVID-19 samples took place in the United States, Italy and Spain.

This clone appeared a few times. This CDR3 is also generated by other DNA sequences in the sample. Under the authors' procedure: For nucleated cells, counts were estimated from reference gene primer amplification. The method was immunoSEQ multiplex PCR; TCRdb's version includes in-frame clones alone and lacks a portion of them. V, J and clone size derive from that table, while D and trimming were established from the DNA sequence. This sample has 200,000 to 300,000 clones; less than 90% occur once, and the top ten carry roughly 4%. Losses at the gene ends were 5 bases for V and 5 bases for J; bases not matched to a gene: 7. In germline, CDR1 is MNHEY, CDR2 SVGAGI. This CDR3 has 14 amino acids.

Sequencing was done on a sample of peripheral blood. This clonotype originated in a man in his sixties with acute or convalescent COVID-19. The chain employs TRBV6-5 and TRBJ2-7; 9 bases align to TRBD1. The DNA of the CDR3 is TGTGCCAGCAGTCCCGGGACAGGGAAAAACGAGCAGTACTTC. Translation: CASSPGTGKNEQYF.